This T cell receptor (beta chain) came from a study of T cells after yellow fever vaccination. Via MiXCR, TCRdb re-called the 5' RACE reads, giving one row per CDR3 protein. This sample has 450,000 to 550,000 distinct CDR3 sequences; 21% occur once, and the top ten carry approximately 15%. This clonotype was recorded a few times. The antigen is undetermined. Study outcomes and limitations: Across the CD4 and CD8 compartments, a small share of clonotypes was present in both. Booster samples showed a return of most primary-vaccination clones (roughly 95% CD4, about 85% CD8).

CDR1 and CDR2 (germline): DFQATT, SNEGSKA (reference sequence). The CDR3 covers 12 residues. V was trimmed by 1 base and J by 11 bases, leaving 14 bases between them. The sequencing used PBMCs, collected less than 25 days after the first yellow fever vaccination. V is TRBV20-1 and J is TRBJ1-1; D not certain. The receptor's source is a man aged 18 to 35 who received the YFV17D yellow fever vaccine. The CDR3 coding sequence is TGCAGTGCTAGAGTTCCTGGCAGGAGGGCTTTCTTT. Translating it yields CSARVPGRRAFF.